These T cell receptor beta chains were read from a single sample in a study of response to subunit inactivated influenza vaccine. From the RT-PCR reads, TCRdb called clonotypes with MiXCR, one entry per CDR3 protein. The sample has about 520,000 distinct CDR3 sequences; roughly 27% are singletons. Sequencing was performed on CD4+ T cells sorted from PBMCs, taken roughly 5 days after vaccination. Receptors originate from a man in his fifties who received an inactivated influenza vaccine. The CDR3 runs from the conserved cysteine through the conserved F or W. Fields, in order: clone size, D gene, V gene, J gene, CDR3 DNA, CDR3 protein. D genes are given only for firm matches. A clone size is listed for some rows: how often the clone was seen (once, few, many), or a class if it is expanded.

few	TRBD2	TRBV20-1	TRBJ2-5	TGCAGTGCTAGAAGGGCGGGGGACCTGTACCAAGAGACCCAGTACTTC	CSARRAGDLYQETQYF
NA	TRBD1	TRBV6-6	TRBJ1-2	TGTGCCAGCAGCAGGGACAGGGCGGATGGCTACACCTTC	CASSRDRADGYTF
NA	TRBD1	TRBV7-7	TRBJ2-2	TGTGCTAGCAGCCAGGACAGGGCCTCCGGGGAGCTGTTTTTT	CASSQDRASGELFF
few	TRBD1	TRBV6-5	TRBJ1-1	TGTGCCAGCAGTTTCCTAATACAGGGGTCAGAAGCTTTCTTT	CASSFLIQGSEAFF
few	NA	TRBV12-3/TRBV12-4	TRBJ1-4	TGTGCCAGCAGGGAAAACAGGGTTCGGGAAAAACTGTTTTTT	CASRENRVREKLFF
few	NA	TRBV7-3	TRBJ1-4	TGTGCCAGCAGCTCCCCCGGGACTAGAAATGAAAAACTGTTTTTT	CASSSPGTRNEKLFF
NA	NA	TRBV30	TRBJ1-1	TGTGCCTGGAGTGTCGGGGCTAACGGGGAAGCTTTCTTT	CAWSVGANGEAFF
NA	TRBD1	TRBV7-7	TRBJ2-2	TGTGCTAGCAGCCCAGGACAGGGAGGACCCACCGGGGAGCTGTTTTTT	CASSPGQGGPTGELFF
many	NA	TRBV20-1	TRBJ1-2	TGCAGTGCCGGCCGAGGGCGCTTTTATGGCTACACCTTC	CSAGRGRFYGYTF
NA	NA	TRBV7-3	TRBJ2-3	TGTGCCAGCAGCTTAATTGCAGGGGAAAGGTCAGATACGCAGTATTTT	CASSLIAGERSDTQYF
many	NA	TRBV7-2	TRBJ2-7	TGTGCCAGCAGCTCCGGGGCTGTCTACGAGCAGTACTTC	CASSSGAVYEQYF
many	NA	TRBV20-1	TRBJ1-5	TGCAGTGCCCACGCGGGGCAGGTCGGTCAGCCCCAGCATTTT	CSAHAGQVGQPQHF
NA	NA	TRBV6-2/TRBV6-3	TRBJ2-5	TGTGCCAGCAGTTTCGCGGGAATCCAAGAGACCCAGTACTTC	CASSFAGIQETQYF
few	NA	TRBV20-1	TRBJ2-1	TGCAGCTACCCGAGGAAGGGGGGCTACAATGAGCAGTTCTTC	CSYPRKGGYNEQFF
few	TRBD2	TRBV4-2	TRBJ2-1	TGTGCCAGCAGCTGGGGGGCTCCAGCGGGAGACGATAATGAGCAGTTCTTC	CASSWGAPAGDDNEQFF
many	TRBD1	TRBV20-1	TRBJ1-5	TGCAGTGCTAGAGTGAGCGGCAGGGGGCGAGGTAGCAATCAGCCCCAGCATTTT	CSARVSGRGRGSNQPQHF
few	NA	TRBV15	TRBJ2-3	TGTGCCACCAACCCAGGACTCCTCTCAGATACGCAGTATTTT	CATNPGLLSDTQYF
NA	NA	TRBV5-1	TRBJ2-7	TGCGCCAGCAGCTCGGGACTCACAAGCACCTACGAGCAGTACTTC	CASSSGLTSTYEQYF
NA	NA	TRBV5-5	TRBJ2-5	TGTGCCAGCAGCACCCCCTTGAGACAGCGAGAGACCCAGTACTTC	CASSTPLRQRETQYF
many	NA	TRBV12-3/TRBV12-4	TRBJ2-6	TGTGCCAGCAGTCAGTCTACTGGGGCCAACGTCCTGACTTTC	CASSQSTGANVLTF
few	TRBD1	TRBV6-4	TRBJ1-3	TGTGCCAGCAGTGTACCAGGGGGGAGCTCTGGAAACACCATATATTTT	CASSVPGGSSGNTIYF
NA	NA	TRBV5-5	TRBJ2-1	TGTGCCAGCAGCTTTGAGTCCTACAATGAGCAGTTCTTC	CASSFESYNEQFF
few	TRBD2	TRBV7-2	TRBJ2-3	TGTGCCAGCAGCTTCGCTAGCGGGGTTAGCACAGATACGCAGTATTTT	CASSFASGVSTDTQYF
NA	TRBD2	TRBV9	TRBJ2-1	TGTGCCAGCAGCCTTGTCCCTAGCGGGAGCTACAATGAGCAGTTCTTC	CASSLVPSGSYNEQFF
NA	NA	TRBV4-2	TRBJ1-5	TGTGCCAGCAGCCAAGATCGGTTCCCGGCTAGTAATCAGCCCCAGCATTTT	CASSQDRFPASNQPQHF
NA	TRBD2	TRBV5-1	TRBJ2-7	TGCGCCAGCAGCTTGCAAGCGGGAATCTTCCACGAGCAGTACTTC	CASSLQAGIFHEQYF
few	TRBD1	TRBV15	TRBJ1-6	TGTGCCACCAGCAGAGATCCTCCACAGGGGGCGAATTCACCCCTCCACTTT	CATSRDPPQGANSPLHF
NA	NA	TRBV2	TRBJ1-2	TGTGCCAGCAGTGGCCGGAGAGGAAGCTACACCTTC	CASSGRRGSYTF
many	NA	TRBV20-1	TRBJ1-1	TGCAGTGCTCGTCCCGGCACTGAAGCTTTCTTT	CSARPGTEAFF
few	TRBD1	TRBV4-3	TRBJ2-2	TGCGCCAGCAGCCAAGGTGTGGGGACAGGGAACACCGGGGAGCTGTTTTTT	CASSQGVGTGNTGELFF
few	TRBD1	TRBV10-2	TRBJ1-4	TGCGCCAGCAGTGGAAACAGGGGGCGCGATGAAAAACTGTTTTTT	CASSGNRGRDEKLFF
NA	TRBD1	TRBV7-2	TRBJ2-7	TGTGCCAGCAACCGACAGGGGGAACGCTACGAGCAGTACTTC	CASNRQGERYEQYF
few	NA	TRBV20-1	TRBJ2-3	TGCAGTGCTAGAGATCCTAGGGGGGCGAACACAGATACGCAGTATTTT	CSARDPRGANTDTQYF
few	NA	TRBV5-1	TRBJ2-2	TGCGCCAGCAGCCCCTCCGGGACATCCACCGGGGAGCTGTTTTTT	CASSPSGTSTGELFF
NA	TRBD2	TRBV19	TRBJ2-7	TGTGCCAGTAGTCTCAACTCCATCGGGACTAGCGGGCTACCTCACGAGCAGTACTTC	CASSLNSIGTSGLPHEQYF
NA	NA	TRBV7-9	TRBJ2-1	TGTGCCACCAGCTGGACCAAACTCGGGGATCCTCCCGCTGAGCAGTTCTTC	CATSWTKLGDPPAEQFF